These T cell receptor beta chains were read from a single sample in a study of blood T cell repertoires in COVID-19. Measured with immunoSEQ multiplex PCR; TCRdb has only the in-frame clones, and not every one. The sample records 35,000 to 50,000 clones, over 80% being singletons. What was sequenced was peripheral blood. Source of these receptors: a woman between 35 and 50 years old with acute or convalescent COVID-19. Each CDR3 is given with its conserved first and last residue. The D gene is left open where the match is weak. Some rows mark clone size as missing; the rest say once, few, many or name a class of expanded clone.

J gene | D gene | clone size | V gene | CDR3 DNA | CDR3 protein
TRBJ2-3 | - | once | TRBV12-3/TRBV12-4 | TGTGCCAGCAGCCCCACGGGTACAGATACGCAGTATTTT | CASSPTGTDTQYF
TRBJ2-7 | - | - | TRBV25-1 | TGTGCCAGCAGGGGCCTCTCCTACGAGCAGTACTTC | CASRGLSYEQYF
TRBJ1-2 | - | - | TRBV12-3/TRBV12-4 | TGTGCCAGCGCGGGGGCGAACTATGGCTACACCTTC | CASAGANYGYTF
TRBJ2-5 | TRBD2 | - | TRBV6-5 | TGTGCCAGCAGTTACAATCCGGGACTAGGACAAGAGGCCCAGTACTTC | CASSYNPGLGQEAQYF
TRBJ1-1 | - | - | TRBV5-4 | TGTGCCAGCAGCTTCCTCGGACAGCTGGCTTTCTTT | CASSFLGQLAFF
TRBJ2-5 | - | - | TRBV7-2 | TGTGCCAGCAGCTTAGGAGCGGGTGAGACCCAGTACTTC | CASSLGAGETQYF
TRBJ1-2 | - | - | TRBV28 | TGTGCCAGCAGTTTATTGGGGGGGCAGAATGGCTACACCTTC | CASSLLGGQNGYTF
TRBJ2-3 | - | - | TRBV7-3 | TGTGCCAGCAGCTTAGGGACAAGCACAGATACGCAGTATTTT | CASSLGTSTDTQYF
TRBJ1-5 | - | - | TRBV10-1 | TGCGCCAGCAGTCGGACAGGCAATCAGCCCCAGCATTTT | CASSRTGNQPQHF
TRBJ2-1 | TRBD2 | - | TRBV11-2 | TGTGCCAGCACCCAGGGGGGACTAGCGGAATTCAATGAGCAGTTCTTC | CASTQGGLAEFNEQFF
TRBJ2-7 | - | - | TRBV29-1 | TGCAGCGCGAGGGGGGGGGTCTCCTACGAGCAGTACTTC | CSARGGVSYEQYF
TRBJ2-3 | - | - | TRBV19 | TGTGCCACCACACCCCGGACTTTTAGCACAGATACGCAGTATTTT | CATTPRTFSTDTQYF
TRBJ1-2 | - | - | TRBV6-6 | TGTGCCAGCAGCGGAGATTTAGACAGCAGTCCTTACTACACCTTC | CASSGDLDSSPYYTF
TRBJ1-1 | TRBD1 | - | TRBV6-5 | TGTGCCAGCAGTCAGGGGGCTCAAGCTTTCTTT | CASSQGAQAFF
TRBJ2-3 | TRBD2 | - | TRBV6-5 | TGTGCCAGCAGTTACTCGTACGGGGGGAGCACAGATACGCAGTATTTT | CASSYSYGGSTDTQYF
TRBJ2-2 | - | once | TRBV5-1 | TGCGCCAGCAGCTTAGACCAGGGGGGCGGCACCGGGGAGCTGTTTTTT | CASSLDQGGGTGELFF
TRBJ2-3 | TRBD2 | once | TRBV7-3 | TGTGCCAGCAGCTTAGTTGCCCTTTCCGCTAGCGGGACCACAGATACGCAGTATTTT | CASSLVALSASGTTDTQYF
TRBJ2-1 | - | - | TRBV5-1 | TGCGCCAGCAGCTTACAGGGCATGAATGAGCAGTTCTTC | CASSLQGMNEQFF
TRBJ1-2 | - | - | TRBV7-9 | TGTGCCAGCAGCTTAGGGACAGTCGCCTATGGCTACACCTTC | CASSLGTVAYGYTF
TRBJ2-2 | TRBD2 | - | TRBV4-3 | TGCGCCAGCAGCCTGGCGGGGGGGCGAAACACCGGGGAGCTGTTTTTT | CASSLAGGRNTGELFF
TRBJ2-1 | TRBD2 | - | TRBV9 | TGTGCCAGCAGCCCCCGGGGGGGGTTCGGGGAGCAGTTCTTC | CASSPRGGFGEQFF
TRBJ1-1 | - | - | TRBV19 | TGTGCCAGTAGTATTAAATCAGGGGCGAACACTGAAGCTTTCTTT | CASSIKSGANTEAFF
TRBJ1-3 | - | - | TRBV7-9 | TGTGCCAGCAGCTCCCCGGGAGGGCCGGGCGGAAACACCATATATTTT | CASSSPGGPGGNTIYF
TRBJ2-7 | - | once | TRBV29-1 | TGCAGCGGAACAGGGCAAAGCTCCTACGAGCAGTACTTC | CSGTGQSSYEQYF
TRBJ2-1 | TRBD1 | - | TRBV14 | TGTGCCAGCAGCCGGGAGGGGACAGGGATATACAATGAGCAGTTCTTC | CASSREGTGIYNEQFF
TRBJ1-2 | TRBD1 | - | TRBV7-9 | TGTGCCAGCACCCGACAGGGGAATGGCTACACCTTC | CASTRQGNGYTF
TRBJ2-7 | - | - | TRBV11-2 | TGTGCCAGCAGCTCTAGCCAGAAGTCCTACGAGCAGTACTTC | CASSSSQKSYEQYF
TRBJ2-7 | TRBD1 | - | TRBV19 | TGTGCCAGTAGTATAGGACCCGGGACAGGAATATACGAGCAGTACTTC | CASSIGPGTGIYEQYF
TRBJ2-3 | TRBD2 | - | TRBV24-1 | TGTGCCACCAGTGATGGGACTAGCGGGGACCTATACACAGATACGCAGTATTTT | CATSDGTSGDLYTDTQYF
TRBJ1-1 | - | - | TRBV3-1/TRBV3-2 | TGTGCCAGCAGCCAATCCCGGGACACTGAAGCTTTCTTT | CASSQSRDTEAFF
TRBJ1-4 | TRBD1 | - | TRBV5-4 | TGTGCCAGCAGCTATGGACAGGGGGGTAATGAAAAACTGTTTTTT | CASSYGQGGNEKLFF
TRBJ1-6 | TRBD1 | - | TRBV10-3 | TGTGCCATCGGCCTGACAGGGATGGGTAATTCACCCCTCCACTTT | CAIGLTGMGNSPLHF
TRBJ2-5 | - | - | TRBV6-1 | TGTGCCAGCAGTGAACTATCAGGCCTAGCGCTCAAAGAGACCCAGTACTTC | CASSELSGLALKETQYF
TRBJ2-2 | TRBD1 | - | TRBV4-3 | TGCGCCAGCAGTCAGGGGGTACGGACCGGGGAGCTGTTTTTT | CASSQGVRTGELFF
TRBJ2-7 | TRBD2 | - | TRBV20-1 | TGCAGTGCTAGTAAGGGACTAGCGGGATACGAGCAGTACTTC | CSASKGLAGYEQYF
TRBJ1-1 | - | - | TRBV9 | TGTGCCAGCAGCGTAGTCGAAAGGGGCACTGAAGCTTTCTTT | CASSVVERGTEAFF
TRBJ1-4 | TRBD1 | - | TRBV2 | TGTGCCAGCAGTAGGGACAGAACAACTAATGAAAAACTGTTTTTT | CASSRDRTTNEKLFF